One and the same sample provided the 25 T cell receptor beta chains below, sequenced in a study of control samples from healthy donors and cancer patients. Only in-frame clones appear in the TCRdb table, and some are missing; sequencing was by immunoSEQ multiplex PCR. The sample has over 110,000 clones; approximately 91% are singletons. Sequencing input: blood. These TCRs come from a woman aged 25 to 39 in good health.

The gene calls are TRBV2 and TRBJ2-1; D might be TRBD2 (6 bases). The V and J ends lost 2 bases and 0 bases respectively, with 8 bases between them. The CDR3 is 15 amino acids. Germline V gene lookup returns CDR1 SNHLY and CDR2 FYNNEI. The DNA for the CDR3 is TGTGCCAGCAGTGAACGGGGGAACTCCTACAATGAGCAGTTCTTC. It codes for CASSERGNSYNEQFF.

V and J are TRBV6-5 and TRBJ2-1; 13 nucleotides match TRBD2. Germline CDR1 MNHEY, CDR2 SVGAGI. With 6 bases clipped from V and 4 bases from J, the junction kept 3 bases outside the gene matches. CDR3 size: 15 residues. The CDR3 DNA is TGTGCCAGCAGGCCGACTAGCGGGAGGTACAATGAGCAGTTCTTC. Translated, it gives CASRPTSGRYNEQFF.

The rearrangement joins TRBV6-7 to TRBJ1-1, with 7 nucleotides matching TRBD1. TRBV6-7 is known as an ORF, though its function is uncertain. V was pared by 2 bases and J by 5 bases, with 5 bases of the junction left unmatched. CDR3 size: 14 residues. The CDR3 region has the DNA TGTGCCAGCAGTTACCCGGGCAGGGGGACTGAAGCTTTCTTT. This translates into CASSYPGRGTEAFF.

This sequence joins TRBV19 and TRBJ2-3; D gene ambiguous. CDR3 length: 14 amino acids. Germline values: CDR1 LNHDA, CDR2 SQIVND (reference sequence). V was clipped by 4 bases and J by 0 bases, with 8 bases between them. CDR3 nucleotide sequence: TGTGCCAGTAGTACCGGCCTTAGCACAGATACGCAGTATTTT. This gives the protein CASSTGLSTDTQYF.

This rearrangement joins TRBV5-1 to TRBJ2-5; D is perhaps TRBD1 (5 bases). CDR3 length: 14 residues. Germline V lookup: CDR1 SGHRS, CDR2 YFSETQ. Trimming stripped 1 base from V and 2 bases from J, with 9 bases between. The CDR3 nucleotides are TGCGCCAGCAGCTTGTATACAGGACAAGAGACCCAGTACTTC. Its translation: CASSLYTGQETQYF.

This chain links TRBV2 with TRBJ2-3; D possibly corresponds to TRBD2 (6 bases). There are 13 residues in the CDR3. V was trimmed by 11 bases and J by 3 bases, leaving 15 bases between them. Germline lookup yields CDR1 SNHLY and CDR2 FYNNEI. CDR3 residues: CALFLGGTDTQYF. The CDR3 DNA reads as TGTGCCCTATTCTTAGGAGGGACAGATACGCAGTATTTT.

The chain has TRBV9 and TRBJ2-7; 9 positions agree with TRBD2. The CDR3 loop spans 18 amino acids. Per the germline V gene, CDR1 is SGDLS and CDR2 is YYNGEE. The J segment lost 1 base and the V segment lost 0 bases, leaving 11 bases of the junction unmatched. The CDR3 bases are TGTGCCAGCAGCGTAGGGTCTGGTCCAGCGGGAGGTTCCTACGAGCAGTACTTC. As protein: CASSVGSGPAGGSYEQYF.

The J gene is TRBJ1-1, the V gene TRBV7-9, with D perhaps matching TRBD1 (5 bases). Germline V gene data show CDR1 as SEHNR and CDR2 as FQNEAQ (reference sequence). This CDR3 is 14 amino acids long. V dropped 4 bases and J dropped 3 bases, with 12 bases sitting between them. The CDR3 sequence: CASSSRGPDTEAFF. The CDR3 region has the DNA TGTGCCAGCAGCTCCCGGGGACCCGACACTGAAGCTTTCTTT.

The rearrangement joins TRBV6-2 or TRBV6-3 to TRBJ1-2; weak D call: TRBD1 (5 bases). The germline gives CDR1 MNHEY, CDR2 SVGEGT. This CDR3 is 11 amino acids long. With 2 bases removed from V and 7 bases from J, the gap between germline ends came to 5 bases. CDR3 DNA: TGTGCCAGCAGTTACACAGGTGGCTACACCTTC. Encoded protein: CASSYTGGYTF.

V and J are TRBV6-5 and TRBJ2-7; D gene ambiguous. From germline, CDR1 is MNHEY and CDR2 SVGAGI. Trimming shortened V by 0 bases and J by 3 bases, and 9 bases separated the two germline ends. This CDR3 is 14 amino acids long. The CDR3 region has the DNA TGTGCCAGCAGTTACTCGAAGAGCTTCTACGAGCAGTACTTC. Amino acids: CASSYSKSFYEQYF.

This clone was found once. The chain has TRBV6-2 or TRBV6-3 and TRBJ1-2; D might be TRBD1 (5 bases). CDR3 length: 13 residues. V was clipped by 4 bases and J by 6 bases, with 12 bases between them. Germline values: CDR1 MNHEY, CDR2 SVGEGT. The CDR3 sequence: CASSSGFLNGYTF. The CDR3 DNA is TGTGCCAGCAGTTCAGGGTTTTTGAATGGCTACACCTTC.

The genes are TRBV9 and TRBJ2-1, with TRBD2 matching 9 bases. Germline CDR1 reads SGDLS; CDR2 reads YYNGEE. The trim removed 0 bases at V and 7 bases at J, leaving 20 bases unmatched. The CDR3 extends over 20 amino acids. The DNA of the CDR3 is TGTGCCAGCAGCGTAGAGCCCCTCCCCCTTAGCGGGAGTATCGGAAATGAGCAGTTCTTC. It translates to CASSVEPLPLSGSIGNEQFF.

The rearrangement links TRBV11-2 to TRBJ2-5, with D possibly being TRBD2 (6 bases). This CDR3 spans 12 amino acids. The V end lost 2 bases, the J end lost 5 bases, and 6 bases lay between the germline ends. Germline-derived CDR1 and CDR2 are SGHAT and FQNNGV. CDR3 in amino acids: CASSLRGETQYF. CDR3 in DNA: TGTGCCAGCAGCTTACGGGGGGAGACCCAGTACTTC.

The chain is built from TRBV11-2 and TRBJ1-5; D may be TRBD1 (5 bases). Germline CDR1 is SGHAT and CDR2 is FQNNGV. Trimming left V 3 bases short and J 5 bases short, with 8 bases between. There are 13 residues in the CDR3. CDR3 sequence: CASSFSRDQPQHF. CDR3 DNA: TGTGCCAGCAGCTTCAGCAGGGATCAGCCCCAGCATTTT.

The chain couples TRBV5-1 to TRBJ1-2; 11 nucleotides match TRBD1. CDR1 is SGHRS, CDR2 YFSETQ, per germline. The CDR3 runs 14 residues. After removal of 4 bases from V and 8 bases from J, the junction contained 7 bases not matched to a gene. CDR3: CASSPGQGAEGYTF. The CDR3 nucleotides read TGCGCCAGCAGCCCCGGACAGGGGGCGGAAGGCTACACCTTC. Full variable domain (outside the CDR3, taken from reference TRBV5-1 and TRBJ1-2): KAGVTQTPRYLIKTRGQQVTLSCSPISGHRSVSWYQQTPGQGLQFLFEYFSETQRNKGNFPGRFSGRQFSNSRSEMNVSTLELGDSALYLCASSPGQGAEGYTFGSGTRLTVV.

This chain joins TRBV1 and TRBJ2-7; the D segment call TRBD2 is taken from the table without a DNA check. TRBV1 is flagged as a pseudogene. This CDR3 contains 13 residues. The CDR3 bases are TGCACCAGCAGCCAGATTAAAGAGTTCTGGCAGTACTTC. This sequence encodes CTSSQIKEFWQYF.

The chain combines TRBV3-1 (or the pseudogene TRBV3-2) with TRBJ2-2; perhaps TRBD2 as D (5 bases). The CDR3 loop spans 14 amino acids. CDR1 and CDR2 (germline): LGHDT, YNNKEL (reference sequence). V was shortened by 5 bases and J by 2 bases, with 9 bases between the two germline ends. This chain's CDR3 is CASSAGINTGELFF. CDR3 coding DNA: TGTGCCAGCAGCGCCGGGATAAACACCGGGGAGCTGTTTTTT.

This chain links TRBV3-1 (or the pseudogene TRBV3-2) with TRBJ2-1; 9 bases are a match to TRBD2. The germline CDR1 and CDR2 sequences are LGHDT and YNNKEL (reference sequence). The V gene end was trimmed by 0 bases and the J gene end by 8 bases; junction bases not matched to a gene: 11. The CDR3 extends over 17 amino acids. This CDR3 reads CASSQDTGLADVDEQFF. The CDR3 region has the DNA TGTGCCAGCAGCCAAGATACGGGACTAGCAGACGTCGATGAGCAGTTCTTC.

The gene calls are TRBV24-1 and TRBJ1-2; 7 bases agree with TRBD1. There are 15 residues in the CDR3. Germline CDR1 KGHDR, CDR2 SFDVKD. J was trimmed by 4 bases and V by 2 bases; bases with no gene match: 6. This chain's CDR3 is CATSDSYRGSYGYTF. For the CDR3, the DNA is TGTGCCACCAGTGATTCGTACAGGGGATCCTATGGCTACACCTTC.

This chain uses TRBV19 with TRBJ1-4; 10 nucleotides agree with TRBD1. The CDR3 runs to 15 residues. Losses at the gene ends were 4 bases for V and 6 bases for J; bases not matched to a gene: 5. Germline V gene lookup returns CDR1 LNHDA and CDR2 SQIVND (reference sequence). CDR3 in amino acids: CASSNSGQGYEKLFF. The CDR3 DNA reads TGTGCCAGTAGTAACTCGGGACAGGGGTATGAAAAACTGTTTTTT.

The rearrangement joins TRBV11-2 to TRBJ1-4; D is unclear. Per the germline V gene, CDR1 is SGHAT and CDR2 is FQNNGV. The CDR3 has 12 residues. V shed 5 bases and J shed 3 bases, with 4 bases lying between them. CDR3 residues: CASSLANEKLFF. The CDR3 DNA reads TGTGCCAGCAGCCTAGCTAATGAAAAACTGTTTTTT.

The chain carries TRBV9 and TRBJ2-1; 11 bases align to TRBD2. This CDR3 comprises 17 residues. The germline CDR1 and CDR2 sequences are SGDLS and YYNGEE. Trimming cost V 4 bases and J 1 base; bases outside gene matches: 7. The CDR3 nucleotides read TGTGCCAGCAGCCCCGGGACTAGCGGTTCATCCTACAATGAGCAGTTCTTC. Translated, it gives CASSPGTSGSSYNEQFF.

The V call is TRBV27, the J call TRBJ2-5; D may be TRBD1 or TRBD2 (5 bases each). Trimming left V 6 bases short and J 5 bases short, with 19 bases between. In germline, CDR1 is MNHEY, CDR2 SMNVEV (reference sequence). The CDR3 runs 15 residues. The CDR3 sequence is CASSPLGAEGETQYF. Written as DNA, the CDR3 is TGTGCCAGCAGCCCCCTCGGGGCAGAAGGGGAGACCCAGTACTTC.

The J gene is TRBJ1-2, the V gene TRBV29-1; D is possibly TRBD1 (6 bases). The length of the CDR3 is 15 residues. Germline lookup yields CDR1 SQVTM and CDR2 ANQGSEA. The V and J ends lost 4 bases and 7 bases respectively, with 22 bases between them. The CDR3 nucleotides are TGCAGCGTTGCTGGGCCCACCACAGGGTCCCTTGGCTACACCTTC. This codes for CSVAGPTTGSLGYTF.

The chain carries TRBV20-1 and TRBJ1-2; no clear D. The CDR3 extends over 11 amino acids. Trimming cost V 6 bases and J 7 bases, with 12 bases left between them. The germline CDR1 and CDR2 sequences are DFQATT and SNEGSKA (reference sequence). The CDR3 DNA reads TGCAGTGCCAACGATGCCGTTGGCTACACCTTC. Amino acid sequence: CSANDAVGYTF.